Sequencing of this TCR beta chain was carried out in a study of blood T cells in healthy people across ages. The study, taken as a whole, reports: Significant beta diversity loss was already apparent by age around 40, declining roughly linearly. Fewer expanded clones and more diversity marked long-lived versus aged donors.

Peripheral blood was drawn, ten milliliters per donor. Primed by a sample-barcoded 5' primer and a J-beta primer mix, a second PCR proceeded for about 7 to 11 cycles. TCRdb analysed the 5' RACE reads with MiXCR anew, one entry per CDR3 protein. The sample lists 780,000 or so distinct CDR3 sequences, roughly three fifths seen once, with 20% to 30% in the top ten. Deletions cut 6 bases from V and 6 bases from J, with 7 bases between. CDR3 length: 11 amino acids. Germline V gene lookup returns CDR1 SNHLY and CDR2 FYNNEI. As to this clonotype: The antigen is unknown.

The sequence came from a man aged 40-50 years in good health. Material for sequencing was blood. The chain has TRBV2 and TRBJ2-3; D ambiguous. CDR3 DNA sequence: TGTGCCAGCAGGGTAATGGATACGCAGTATTTT. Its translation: CASRVMDTQYF.